The 4 T cell receptor beta chains given below trace back to one sample, sequenced in a study of early T cells in non-severe SARS-CoV-2 infection. TCRdb redid the calling of the 5' RACE reads with MiXCR, one entry per CDR3 protein. Found here are tens of thousands of distinct CDR3 sequences, approximately 5.6% of them singletons; the top ten hold 4.5%. Sequencing was carried out using whole blood. These receptors were obtained from an adult who was a healthcare worker with PCR-confirmed SARS-CoV-2 infection or an uninfected control (not recorded which).

This clonotype was observed a handful of times. This chain connects TRBV10-1 to TRBJ1-3, with D possibly being TRBD1 (5 bases). The CDR3 length is 15 residues. With 3 bases removed from V and 0 bases from J, the gap between germline ends came to 9 bases. Per germline, CDR1 WNHNN and CDR2 SYGVQD (reference sequence). The CDR3, as DNA: TGCGCCAGCAGTGATGGGGACCTCTCTGGAAACACCATATATTTT. Its protein product is CASSDGDLSGNTIYF.

This clonotype was seen many times. The V gene is TRBV12-5, the J gene TRBJ1-6, with TRBD1 as a possible D gene (6 bases). Per the germline V gene, CDR1 is LGHNT and CDR2 is FRNRAP. V dropped 3 bases and J dropped 12 bases, with 15 bases sitting between them. The CDR3 consists of 14 residues. CDR3 amino acids: CASGFQGHLLPLHF. In DNA form, the CDR3 reads TGTGCTAGTGGTTTCCAGGGACATCTCTTACCCCTCCACTTT.

This clonotype was seen only a few times. V and J are TRBV5-1 and TRBJ1-3; D not resolved. This CDR3 region has 12 residues. The V gene's germline CDR1 is SGHRS and CDR2 YFSETQ. The ends were cut back, 3 bases at V and 4 bases at J, with 5 bases in the middle. The CDR3, as DNA: TGCGCCAGCAGCTCACAGGGAAACACCATATATTTT. Residues: CASSSQGNTIYF.

This clonotype was seen ten or more times. The DNA of the CDR3 is TGTGCCAGCAGCTCCTCGTGGGGAGAGACCCAGTACTTC. This encodes CASSSSWGETQYF. This sequence joins TRBV7-6 and TRBJ2-5; D unclear. The CDR3 is 13 amino acids. The V end lost 4 bases, the J end lost 4 bases, and 10 bases lay between the germline ends. The germline CDR1 and CDR2 sequences are SGHVS and FNYEAQ. The whole variable domain, remainder taken from reference TRBV7-6 and TRBJ2-5, is GAGVSQSPRYKVTKRGQDVALRCDPISGHVSLYWYRQALGQGPEFLTYFNYEAQQDKSGLPNDRFSAERPEGSISTLTIQRTEQRDSAMYRCASSSSWGETQYFGPGTRLLVL.